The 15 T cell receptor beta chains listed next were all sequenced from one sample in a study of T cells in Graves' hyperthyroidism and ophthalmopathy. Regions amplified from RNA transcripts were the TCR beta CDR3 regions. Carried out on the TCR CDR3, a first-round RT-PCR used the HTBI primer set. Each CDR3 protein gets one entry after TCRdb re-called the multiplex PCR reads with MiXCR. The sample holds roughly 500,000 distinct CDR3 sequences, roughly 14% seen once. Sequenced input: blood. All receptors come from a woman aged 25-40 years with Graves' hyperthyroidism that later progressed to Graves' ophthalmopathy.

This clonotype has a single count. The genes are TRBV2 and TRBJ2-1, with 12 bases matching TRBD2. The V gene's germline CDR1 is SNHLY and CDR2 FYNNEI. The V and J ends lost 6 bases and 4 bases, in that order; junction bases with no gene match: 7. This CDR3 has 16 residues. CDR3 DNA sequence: TGTGCCAGCAGCGCTGCTAGCGGGAGGGCTTACAATGAGCAGTTCTTC. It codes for CASSAASGRAYNEQFF. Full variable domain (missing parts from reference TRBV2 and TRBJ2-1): EPEVTQTPSHQVTQMGQEVILRCVPISNHLYFYWYRQILGQKVEFLVSFYNNEISEKSEIFDDQFSVERPDGSNFTLKIRSTKLEDSAMYFCASSAASGRAYNEQFFGPGTRLTVL.

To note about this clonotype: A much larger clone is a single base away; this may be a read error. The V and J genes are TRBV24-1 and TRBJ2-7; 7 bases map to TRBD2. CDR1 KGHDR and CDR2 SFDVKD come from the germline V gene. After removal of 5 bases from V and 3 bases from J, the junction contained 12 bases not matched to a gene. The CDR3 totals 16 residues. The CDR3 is CATSGPGTTGYYEQYF. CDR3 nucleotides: TGTGCCACCAGTGGACCAGGGACTACCGGTTACTACGAGCAGTACTTC.

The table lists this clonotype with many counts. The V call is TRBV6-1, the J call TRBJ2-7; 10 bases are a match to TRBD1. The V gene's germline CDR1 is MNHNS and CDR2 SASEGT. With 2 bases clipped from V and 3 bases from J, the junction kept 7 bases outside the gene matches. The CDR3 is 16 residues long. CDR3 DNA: TGTGCCAGCAGTGAATCGGGAAGGGACAGGGGCTACGAGCAGTACTTC. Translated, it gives CASSESGRDRGYEQYF.

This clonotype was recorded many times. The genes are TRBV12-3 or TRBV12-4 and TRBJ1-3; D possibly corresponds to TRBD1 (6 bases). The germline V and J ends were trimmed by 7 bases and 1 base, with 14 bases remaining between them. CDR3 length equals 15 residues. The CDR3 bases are TGTGCCAGCACCCCTTTGACAGGTTCTGGAAACACCATATATTTT. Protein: CASTPLTGSGNTIYF.

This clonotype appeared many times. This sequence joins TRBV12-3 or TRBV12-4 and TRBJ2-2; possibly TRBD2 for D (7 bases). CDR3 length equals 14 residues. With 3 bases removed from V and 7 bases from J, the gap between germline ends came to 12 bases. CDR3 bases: TGTGCCAGCAGTTTCCGAGGGGGGGGCGGGGAGCTGTTTTTT. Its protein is CASSFRGGGGELFF.

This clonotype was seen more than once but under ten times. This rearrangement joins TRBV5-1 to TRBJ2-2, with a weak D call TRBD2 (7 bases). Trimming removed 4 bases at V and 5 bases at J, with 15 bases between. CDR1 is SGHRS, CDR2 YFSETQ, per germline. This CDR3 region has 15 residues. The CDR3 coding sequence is TGCGCCAGCAGCCGAGGGGGGGCGATTACCGGGGAGCTGTTTTTT. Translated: CASSRGGAITGELFF.

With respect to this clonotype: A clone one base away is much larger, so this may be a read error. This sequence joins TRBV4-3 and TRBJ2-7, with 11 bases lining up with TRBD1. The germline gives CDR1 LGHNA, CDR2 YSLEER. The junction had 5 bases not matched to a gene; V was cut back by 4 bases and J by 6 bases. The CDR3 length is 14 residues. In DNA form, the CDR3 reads TGCGCCAGCAGCCCCTGGACAGGGGGCATCGAGCAGTACTTC. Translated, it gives CASSPWTGGIEQYF.

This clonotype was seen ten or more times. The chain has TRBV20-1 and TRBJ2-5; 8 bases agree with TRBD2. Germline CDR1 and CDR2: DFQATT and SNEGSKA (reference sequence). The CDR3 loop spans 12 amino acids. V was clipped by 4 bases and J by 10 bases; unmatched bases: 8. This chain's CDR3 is CSATTSAGDQYF. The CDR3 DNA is TGCAGTGCTACTACCTCAGCGGGGGACCAGTACTTC.

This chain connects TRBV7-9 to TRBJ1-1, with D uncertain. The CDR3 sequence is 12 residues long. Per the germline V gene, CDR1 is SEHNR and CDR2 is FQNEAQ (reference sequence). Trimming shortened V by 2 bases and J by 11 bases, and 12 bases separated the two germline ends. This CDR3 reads CASSLSNQRAFF. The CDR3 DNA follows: TGTGCCAGCAGCTTATCAAACCAGCGGGCTTTCTTT.

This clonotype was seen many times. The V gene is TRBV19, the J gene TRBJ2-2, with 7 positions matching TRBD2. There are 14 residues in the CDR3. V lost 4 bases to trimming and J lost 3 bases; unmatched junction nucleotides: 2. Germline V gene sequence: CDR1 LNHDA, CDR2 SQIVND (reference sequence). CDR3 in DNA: TGTGCCAGTAGTAAGCTAGCGGACACCGGGGAGCTGTTTTTT. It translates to CASSKLADTGELFF. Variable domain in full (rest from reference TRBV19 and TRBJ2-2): DGGITQSPKYLFRKEGQNVTLSCEQNLNHDAMYWYRQDPGQGLRLIYYSQIVNDFQKGDIAEGYSVSREKKESFPLTVTSAQKNPTAFYLCASSKLADTGELFFGEGSRLTVL.

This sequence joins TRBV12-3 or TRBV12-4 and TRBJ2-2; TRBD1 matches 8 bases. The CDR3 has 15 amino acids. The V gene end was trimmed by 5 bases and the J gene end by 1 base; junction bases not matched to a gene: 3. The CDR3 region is CASSRTGWNTGELFF. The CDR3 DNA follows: TGTGCCAGCAGTCGGACAGGGTGGAACACCGGGGAGCTGTTTTTT.

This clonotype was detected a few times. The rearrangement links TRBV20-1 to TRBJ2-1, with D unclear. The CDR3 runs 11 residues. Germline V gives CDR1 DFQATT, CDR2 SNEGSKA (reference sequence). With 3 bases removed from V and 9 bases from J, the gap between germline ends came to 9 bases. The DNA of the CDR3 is TGCAGTGCTAGTCGGACGGCTGAGCAGTTCTTC. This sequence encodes CSASRTAEQFF.

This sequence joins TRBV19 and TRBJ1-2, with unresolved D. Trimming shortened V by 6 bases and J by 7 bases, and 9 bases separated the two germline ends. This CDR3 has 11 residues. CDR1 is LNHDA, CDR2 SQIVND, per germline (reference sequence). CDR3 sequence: CASSTPRGYTF. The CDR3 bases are TGTGCCAGTAGCACTCCCCGTGGCTACACCTTC.

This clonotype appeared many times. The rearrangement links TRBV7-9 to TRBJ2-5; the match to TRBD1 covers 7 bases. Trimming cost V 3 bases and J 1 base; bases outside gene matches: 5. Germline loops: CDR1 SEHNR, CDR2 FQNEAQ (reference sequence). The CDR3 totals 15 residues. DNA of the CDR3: TGTGCCAGCAGCTTGGTCAGGGGGTCCCAAGAGACCCAGTACTTC. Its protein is CASSLVRGSQETQYF.

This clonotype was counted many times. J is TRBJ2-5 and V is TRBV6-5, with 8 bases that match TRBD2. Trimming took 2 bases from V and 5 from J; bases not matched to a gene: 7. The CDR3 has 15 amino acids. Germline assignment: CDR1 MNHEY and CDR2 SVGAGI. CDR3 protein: CASSYGREEFETQYF. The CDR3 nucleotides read TGTGCCAGCAGTTACGGGCGGGAGGAGTTCGAGACCCAGTACTTC.